A selection of T cell receptor beta chains follows, all from one sample in a study of blood T cells in healthy people across ages. TCRdb re-called the 5' RACE reads with MiXCR, one entry per CDR3 protein. Here the sample spans around 1.5 million distinct CDR3 sequences, approximately 63% being singletons. The material sequenced was blood. The receptors stem from a man in his late teens or twenties in good health. The CDR3 runs from the conserved cysteine through the conserved F or W. A D gene is named only where the DNA matches it firmly. Clone size, where shown, is once, few, many, or a class for clones that have expanded.

J: TRBJ2-3
D: -
V: TRBV28
size: -
CDR3: CASNYPGMCTDTQYF
DNA: TGTGCCAGCAACTATCCAGGAATGTGCACAGATACGCAGTATTTT

J: TRBJ2-7
D: -
V: TRBV2
size: -
CDR3: CASRTGRTSYEQYF
DNA: TGTGCCAGCAGAACGGGACGCACCTCCTACGAGCAGTACTTC

J: TRBJ2-3
D: -
V: TRBV2
size: once
CDR3: CASSGWETTDTQYF
DNA: TGTGCCAGCAGTGGATGGGAGACCACAGATACGCAGTATTTT

J: TRBJ2-7
D: TRBD2
V: TRBV20-1
size: -
CDR3: CSARVVGGSPYEQYF
DNA: TGCAGTGCTAGAGTTGTAGGCGGGAGTCCCTACGAGCAGTACTTC

J: TRBJ2-1
D: TRBD2
V: TRBV7-6
size: few
CDR3: CASSLPTSSTDEQFF
DNA: TGTGCCAGCAGCTTACCGACTAGCTCCACGGATGAGCAGTTCTTC

J: TRBJ1-4
D: -
V: TRBV6-6
size: -
CDR3: CASSVSNEKLFF
DNA: TGTGCCAGCAGTGTCTCGAATGAAAAACTGTTTTTT

J: TRBJ2-7
D: TRBD1
V: TRBV7-9
size: -
CDR3: CASSTPGQVTYEQYF
DNA: TGTGCCAGCAGCACTCCGGGACAGGTTACCTACGAGCAGTACTTC

J: TRBJ2-5
D: -
V: TRBV4-1
size: -
CDR3: CASSQDWRGLPETQYF
DNA: TGCGCCAGCAGCCAAGATTGGCGGGGACTTCCTGAGACCCAGTACTTC

J: TRBJ2-2
D: -
V: TRBV10-3
size: -
CDR3: CAISGGVAANTGELFF
DNA: TGTGCCATCAGTGGCGGGGTAGCGGCGAACACCGGGGAGCTGTTTTTT

J: TRBJ2-7
D: TRBD1
V: TRBV7-9
size: -
CDR3: CASSSDRGFPYEQYF
DNA: TGTGCCAGCAGCTCGGACAGGGGATTTCCCTACGAGCAGTACTTC

J: TRBJ2-3
D: TRBD2
V: TRBV29-1
size: -
CDR3: CSAAGGLGTDTQYF
DNA: TGCAGCGCAGCGGGGGGGCTGGGTACAGATACGCAGTATTTT

J: TRBJ1-4
D: TRBD1
V: TRBV12-3/TRBV12-4
size: -
CDR3: CASSRQGQGRSEKLFF
DNA: TGTGCCAGCAGCCGACAAGGACAGGGACGAAGTGAAAAACTGTTTTTT

J: TRBJ2-7
D: TRBD1
V: TRBV27
size: -
CDR3: CASSFLPTGPNYEQYF
DNA: TGTGCCAGCAGTTTCCTCCCGACAGGGCCGAACTACGAGCAGTACTTC

J: TRBJ2-1
D: TRBD2
V: TRBV5-6
size: -
CDR3: CASSRHRDSLAGGPINEQFF
DNA: TGTGCCAGCAGCCGCCACCGGGACAGCTTAGCGGGAGGGCCGATAAATGAGCAGTTCTTC

J: TRBJ2-7
D: -
V: TRBV20-1
size: -
CDR3: CSPSSLGLPINEQYF
DNA: TGCAGTCCTAGCTCCTTGGGACTCCCGATCAATGAGCAGTACTTC

J: TRBJ2-3
D: -
V: TRBV9
size: -
CDR3: CASSVVPGGIGTDTQYF
DNA: TGTGCCAGCAGCGTAGTTCCCGGGGGTATCGGCACAGATACGCAGTATTTT

J: TRBJ1-5
D: -
V: TRBV27
size: -
CDR3: CASSGIANQPQHF
DNA: TGTGCCAGCAGTGGTATAGCCAATCAGCCCCAGCATTTT

J: TRBJ2-7
D: -
V: TRBV4-2
size: -
CDR3: CASSHQPGTYEQYF
DNA: TGTGCCAGCAGCCATCAACCGGGTACCTACGAGCAGTACTTC

J: TRBJ1-6
D: TRBD1
V: TRBV3-1
size: -
CDR3: CASSQKGGTGINSPLHF
DNA: TGTGCCAGCAGCCAAAAGGGAGGGACAGGGATTAATTCGCCCCTCCACTTT

J: TRBJ2-3
D: -
V: TRBV29-1
size: -
CDR3: CSVGQGSGDTQYF
DNA: TGCAGCGTTGGTCAGGGGTCTGGAGATACGCAGTATTTT

J: TRBJ1-6
D: -
V: TRBV20-1
size: -
CDR3: CSAHGSRNSPLHF
DNA: TGCAGTGCCCACGGTTCGCGGAATTCACCCCTCCACTTT

J: TRBJ2-3
D: TRBD2
V: TRBV6-5
size: once
CDR3: CASGRAGVGTDTQYF
DNA: TGTGCCAGCGGACGAGCGGGAGTGGGCACAGATACGCAGTATTTT

J: TRBJ2-7
D: -
V: TRBV20-1
size: -
CDR3: CSAIEEAVFGEQYF
DNA: TGCAGTGCTATTGAGGAAGCCGTGTTCGGGGAGCAGTACTTC

J: TRBJ2-1
D: TRBD1
V: TRBV20-1
size: -
CDR3: CSARGLGTGRGGQFF
DNA: TGCAGTGCTAGAGGTTTAGGGACAGGGCGTGGTGGGCAGTTCTTC

J: TRBJ2-5
D: -
V: TRBV7-9
size: few
CDR3: CASSKQGTPETQYF
DNA: TGTGCCAGCAGCAAGCAGGGAACCCCAGAGACCCAGTACTTC

J: TRBJ2-7
D: -
V: TRBV6-1
size: -
CDR3: CASRGWGNYEQYF
DNA: TGTGCCAGCAGAGGGTGGGGGAACTACGAGCAGTACTTC

J: TRBJ2-3
D: -
V: TRBV7-9
size: few
CDR3: CASSPSGRDADTQYF
DNA: TGTGCCAGCAGCCCCAGCGGGCGGGACGCAGATACGCAGTATTTT

J: TRBJ2-5
D: TRBD2
V: TRBV4-1
size: few
CDR3: CASSGTSRSNQYF
DNA: TGCGCCAGTTCCGGGACTAGCAGGAGTAACCAGTACTTC

J: TRBJ2-6
D: -
V: TRBV6-1
size: -
CDR3: CASSGELSGANVLTF
DNA: TGTGCCAGCAGTGGCGAGCTGTCTGGGGCCAACGTCCTGACTTTC

J: TRBJ2-3
D: -
V: TRBV4-1
size: -
CDR3: CASSQGQRPSTDTQYF
DNA: TGCGCCAGCAGCCAAGGACAGCGGCCTAGCACAGATACGCAGTATTTT

J: TRBJ2-3
D: TRBD1
V: TRBV25-1
size: -
CDR3: CASSPQGESHTDTQYF
DNA: TGTGCCAGCAGTCCCCAGGGGGAGTCTCACACAGATACGCAGTATTTT

J: TRBJ2-3
D: TRBD1
V: TRBV5-1
size: -
CDR3: CASNLWDRWDTQYF
DNA: TGCGCCAGCAACCTTTGGGACAGGTGGGATACGCAGTATTTT

J: TRBJ2-5
D: TRBD2
V: TRBV7-2
size: few
CDR3: CASSSDGTSQETQYF
DNA: TGTGCCAGCAGCTCGGACGGGACTAGCCAAGAGACCCAGTACTTC

J: TRBJ2-2
D: TRBD1
V: TRBV27
size: -
CDR3: CASSTLTGGQNTGELFF
DNA: TGTGCCAGCAGTACGTTAACAGGGGGACAGAACACCGGGGAGCTGTTTTTT

J: TRBJ2-2
D: TRBD1
V: TRBV27
size: -
CDR3: CATGQGSTRGTGELFF
DNA: TGTGCCACGGGACAGGGCTCCACAAGGGGCACCGGGGAGCTGTTTTTT

J: TRBJ1-6
D: -
V: TRBV20-1
size: -
CDR3: CSARGAPRTLHF
DNA: TGCAGTGCCCGGGGGGCTCCGAGGACGCTCCACTTT

J: TRBJ2-1
D: TRBD2
V: TRBV20-1
size: -
CDR3: CSALAGGGDVFYNEQFF
DNA: TGCAGTGCGTTAGCAGGCGGGGGGGATGTCTTCTACAATGAGCAGTTCTTC

J: TRBJ2-7
D: TRBD2
V: TRBV20-1
size: -
CDR3: CSAREGGRAGEQYF
DNA: TGCAGTGCTAGAGAAGGTGGGAGGGCAGGCGAGCAGTACTTC

J: TRBJ2-7
D: -
V: TRBV28
size: few
CDR3: CASSLASSDYEQYF
DNA: TGTGCCAGCAGTTTAGCCAGCTCCGACTACGAGCAGTACTTC

J: TRBJ2-1
D: -
V: TRBV7-9
size: -
CDR3: CASSPNPDSSYNEQFF
DNA: TGTGCCAGCAGCCCTAACCCGGACAGCTCCTACAATGAGCAGTTCTTC

J: TRBJ2-7
D: TRBD2
V: TRBV4-3
size: -
CDR3: CASSQDRTSGGPYEQYF
DNA: TGCGCCAGCAGCCAAGATCGTACTAGCGGGGGGCCCTACGAGCAGTACTTC

J: TRBJ2-2
D: -
V: TRBV20-1
size: -
CDR3: CSASRQGNTGELFF
DNA: TGCAGTGCTAGCCGTCAGGGGAACACCGGGGAGCTGTTTTTT

J: TRBJ2-7
D: TRBD2
V: TRBV27
size: -
CDR3: CASSPILAGPYEQYF
DNA: TGTGCCAGCAGTCCGATACTAGCGGGGCCCTACGAGCAGTACTTC